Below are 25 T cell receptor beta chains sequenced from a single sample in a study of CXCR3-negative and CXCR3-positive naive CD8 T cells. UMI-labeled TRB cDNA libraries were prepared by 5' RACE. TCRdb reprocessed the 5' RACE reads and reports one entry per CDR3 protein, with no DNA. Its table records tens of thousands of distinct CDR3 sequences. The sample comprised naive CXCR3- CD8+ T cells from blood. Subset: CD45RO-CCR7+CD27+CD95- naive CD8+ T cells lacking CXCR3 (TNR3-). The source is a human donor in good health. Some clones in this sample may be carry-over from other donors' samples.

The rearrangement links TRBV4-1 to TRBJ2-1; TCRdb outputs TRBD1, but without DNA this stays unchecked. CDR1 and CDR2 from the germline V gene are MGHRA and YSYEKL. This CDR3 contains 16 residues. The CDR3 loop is CASSPLTISSYNEQFF.

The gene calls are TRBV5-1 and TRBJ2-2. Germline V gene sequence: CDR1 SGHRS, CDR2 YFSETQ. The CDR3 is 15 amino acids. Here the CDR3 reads CASSPDRGSTGELFF.

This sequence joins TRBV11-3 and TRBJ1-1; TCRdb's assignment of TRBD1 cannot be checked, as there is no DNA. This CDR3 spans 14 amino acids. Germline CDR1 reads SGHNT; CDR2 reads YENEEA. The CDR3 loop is CASSFREWGTEAFF.

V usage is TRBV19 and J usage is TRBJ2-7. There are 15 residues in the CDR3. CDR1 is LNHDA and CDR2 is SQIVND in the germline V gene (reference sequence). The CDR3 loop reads CASIRRENLVYEQYF. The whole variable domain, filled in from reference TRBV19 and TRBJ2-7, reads DGGITQSPKYLFRKEGQNVTLSCEQNLNHDAMYWYRQDPGQGLRLIYYSQIVNDFQKGDIAEGYSVSREKKESFPLTVTSAQKNPTAFYLCASIRRENLVYEQYFGPGTRLTVT.

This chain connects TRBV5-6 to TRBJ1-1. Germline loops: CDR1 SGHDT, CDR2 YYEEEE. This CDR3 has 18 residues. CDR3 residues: CASSFGALNPDFMTEAFF.

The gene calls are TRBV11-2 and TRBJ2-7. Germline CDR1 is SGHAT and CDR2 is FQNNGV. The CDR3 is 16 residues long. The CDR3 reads CASSLAAAGTTYEQYF.

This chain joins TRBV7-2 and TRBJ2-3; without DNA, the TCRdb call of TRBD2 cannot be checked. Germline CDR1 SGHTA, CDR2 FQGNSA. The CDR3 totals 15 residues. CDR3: CASSLGQEDIDTQYF.

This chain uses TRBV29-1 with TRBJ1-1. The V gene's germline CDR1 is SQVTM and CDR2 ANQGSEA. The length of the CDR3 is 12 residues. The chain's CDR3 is CSVFTKNTEAFF.

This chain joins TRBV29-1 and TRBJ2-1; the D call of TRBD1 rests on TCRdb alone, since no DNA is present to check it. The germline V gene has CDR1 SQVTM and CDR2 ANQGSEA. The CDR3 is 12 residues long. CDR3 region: CSVEEPGTGQFF.

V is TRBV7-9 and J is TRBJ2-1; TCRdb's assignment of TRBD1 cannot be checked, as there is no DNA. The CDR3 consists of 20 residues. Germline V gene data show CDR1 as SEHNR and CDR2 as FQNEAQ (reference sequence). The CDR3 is CASSSPPGSMIKGGRNEQFF.

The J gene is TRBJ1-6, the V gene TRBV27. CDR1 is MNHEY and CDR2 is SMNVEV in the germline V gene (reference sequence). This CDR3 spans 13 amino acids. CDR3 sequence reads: CASTGSHNSPLHF.

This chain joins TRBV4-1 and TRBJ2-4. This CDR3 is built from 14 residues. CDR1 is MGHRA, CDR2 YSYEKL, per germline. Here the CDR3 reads CASSQVGTKNIQYF.

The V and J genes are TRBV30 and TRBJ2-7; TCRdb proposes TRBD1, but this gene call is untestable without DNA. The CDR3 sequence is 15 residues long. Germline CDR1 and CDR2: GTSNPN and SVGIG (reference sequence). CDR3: CAWSADWDSPYEQYF.

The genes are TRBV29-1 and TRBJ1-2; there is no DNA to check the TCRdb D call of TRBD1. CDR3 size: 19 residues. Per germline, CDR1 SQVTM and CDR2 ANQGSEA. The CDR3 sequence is CSVEALVDSRAGAGYGYTF.

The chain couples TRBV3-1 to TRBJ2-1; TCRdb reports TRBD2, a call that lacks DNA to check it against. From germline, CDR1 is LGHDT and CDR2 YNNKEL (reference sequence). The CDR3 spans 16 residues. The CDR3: CASSPILAGAYNEQFF.

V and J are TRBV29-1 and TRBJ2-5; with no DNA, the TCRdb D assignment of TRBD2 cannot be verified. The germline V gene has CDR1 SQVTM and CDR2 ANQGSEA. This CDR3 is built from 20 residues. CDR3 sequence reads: CSVDSYGLTGTSGVKETQYF.

This CDR3 is CASSRPGREETQYF. The chain recombines TRBV6-1 with TRBJ2-5; TCRdb reports TRBD2, a call that lacks DNA to check it against. The germline V gene has CDR1 MNHNS and CDR2 SASEGT. The CDR3 is 14 amino acids.

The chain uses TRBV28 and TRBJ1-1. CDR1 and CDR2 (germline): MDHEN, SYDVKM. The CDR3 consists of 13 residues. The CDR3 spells CASGLVGNTEAFF.

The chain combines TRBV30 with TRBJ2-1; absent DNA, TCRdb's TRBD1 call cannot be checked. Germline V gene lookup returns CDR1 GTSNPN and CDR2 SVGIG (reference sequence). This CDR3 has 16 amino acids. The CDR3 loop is CAWSVRPGSSYNEQFF. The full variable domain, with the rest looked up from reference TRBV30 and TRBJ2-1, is SQTIHQWPATLVQPVGSPLSLECTVEGTSNPNLYWYRQAAGRGLQLLFYSVGIGQISSEVPQNLSASRPQDRQFILSSKKLLLSDSGFYLCAWSVRPGSSYNEQFFGPGTRLTVL.

The CDR3 reads CSVGSGSYNEQFF. This rearrangement joins TRBV29-1 to TRBJ2-1. Germline CDR1 reads SQVTM; CDR2 reads ANQGSEA. There are 13 residues in the CDR3.

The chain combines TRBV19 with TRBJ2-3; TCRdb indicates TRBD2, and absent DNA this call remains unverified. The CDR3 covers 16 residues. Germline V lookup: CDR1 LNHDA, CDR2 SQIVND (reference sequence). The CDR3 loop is CASSIGASGYTDTQYF.

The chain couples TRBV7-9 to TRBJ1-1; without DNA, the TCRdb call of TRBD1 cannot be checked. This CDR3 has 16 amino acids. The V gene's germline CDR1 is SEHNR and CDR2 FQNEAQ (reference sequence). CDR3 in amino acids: CASSPGQGAPSTEAFF. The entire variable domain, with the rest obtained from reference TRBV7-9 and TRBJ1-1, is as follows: DTGVSQNPRHKITKRGQNVTFRCDPISEHNRLYWYRQTLGQGPEFLTYFQNEAQLEKSRLLSDRFSAERPKGSFSTLEIQRTEQGDSAMYLCASSPGQGAPSTEAFFGQGTRLTVV.

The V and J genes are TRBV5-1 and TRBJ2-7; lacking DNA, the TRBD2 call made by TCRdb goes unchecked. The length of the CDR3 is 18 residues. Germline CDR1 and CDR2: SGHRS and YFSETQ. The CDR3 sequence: CASSLARTSGASFYEQYF.

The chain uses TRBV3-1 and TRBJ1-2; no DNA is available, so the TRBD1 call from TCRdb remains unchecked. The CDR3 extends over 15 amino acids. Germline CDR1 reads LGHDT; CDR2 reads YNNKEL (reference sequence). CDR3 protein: CASSQGRDNNYGYTF.

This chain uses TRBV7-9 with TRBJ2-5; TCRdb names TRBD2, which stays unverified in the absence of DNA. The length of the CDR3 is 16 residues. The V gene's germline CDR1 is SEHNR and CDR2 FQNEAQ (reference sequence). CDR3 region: CASSSLQRESQETQYF.